This T cell receptor beta chain came from a study of shared clonotypes between healthy human individuals. This table comes from immunoSEQ multiplex PCR, and its TCRdb copy is limited to in-frame clones, with some not included. The sample includes about 960,000 clones, about three quarters seen only once; the top ten take approximately 1.5%. The V and J ends lost 7 bases and 12 bases, in that order; junction bases with no gene match: 11. The CDR3 totals 11 residues. Per the germline V gene, CDR1 is GTSNPN and CDR2 is SVGIG (reference sequence). The sequence was collected from a man aged 18 to 30 in good health. The sample consisted of memory CD4+ T cells sorted from blood. Subset described: CD45RA-negative fraction. The rearrangement joins TRBV30 to TRBJ1-2; 7 bases are a match to TRBD1. The CDR3 sequence is CAFRQGVVHTF. CDR3 DNA: TGTGCCTTCCGACAGGGCGTCGTCCACACCTTC.